This T cell receptor beta chain was recorded in a study of type 1 regulatory T cells. In the study overall: An in vitro protocol generated T-allo10, a Tr1-enriched, alloantigen-specific CD4 T cell product.

The CDR3 totals 17 residues. Germline CDR1 is LNHDA and CDR2 is SQIVND (reference sequence). V lost 0 bases and J 1 base, leaving 13 bases between the germline ends. This clonotype has a handful of counts. TCRdb used MiXCR to reprocess the reads, holding one entry per CDR3 protein. Here the sample spans around 88,000 distinct CDR3 sequences, 31% being singletons. This clonotype originated in a human donor in good health. The J gene is TRBJ2-1, the V gene TRBV19; D gene unclear. The sample was CD4+ T cells, either the whole sample or a sorted fraction (not recorded which). This chain's CDR3 is CASSIDRQAVSYNEQFF. CDR3 coding DNA: TGTGCCAGTAGTATAGATCGCCAGGCTGTTTCCTACAATGAGCAGTTCTTC.